This TCR beta chain was documented in a study of cytomegalovirus exposure and HLA in healthy donors. About the study: Early release data held about 85 million unique TCRs from HLA-typed donors.

The PCR ran on 60 Vbeta and 13 Jbeta primers. The assay was immunoSEQ multiplex PCR, and TCRdb's table has in-frame clones only and misses some. The table records over 150,000 clones, roughly 80% of them present only once. On this clone: Its antigen is not identified.

After removal of 5 bases from V and 3 bases from J, the junction contained 4 bases not matched to a gene. This CDR3 region has 14 residues. Germline V gene sequence: CDR1 MNHEY, CDR2 SMNVEV (reference sequence). General study results and limits: The authors listed over 150 TCR beta chains as cytomegalovirus-associated. In all likelihood, a cluster of highly shared sequence variants was a sequencing artifact. In an earlier analysis, most TCR beta V segments were productive about 87% or about 30% of the time.

The sample consisted of PBMCs. The V and J genes are TRBV27 and TRBJ2-3, with 8 bases identical to TRBD1. The receptor's source is a man aged 30 to 45 in good health and CMV-seropositive. CDR3 sequence reads: CASSGRTGTDTQYF. CDR3 bases: TGTGCCAGCAGTGGGAGGACAGGGACAGATACGCAGTATTTT.